The TCR beta chain described here comes from a study of blood T cell repertoires in COVID-19. The method was immunoSEQ multiplex PCR; TCRdb's version includes in-frame clones alone and lacks a portion of them. The repertoire includes more than 55,000 clones, about 92% of them detected once, and approximately 4.2% sits in the top ten. This clone appeared a single time. CDR1 is MDHEN and CDR2 is SYDVKM in the germline V gene. The CDR3 runs to 17 residues. V dropped 6 bases and J dropped 0; count of bases not matched to a gene: 5. The sample comprised peripheral blood. The chain links TRBV28 to TRBJ2-6; 10 positions match TRBD1. This TCR was recovered from a man in his fifties or sixties with active COVID-19. The CDR3 loop reads CASSPGTGVSGANVLTF. CDR3 nucleotides: TGTGCCAGCAGCCCCGGGACAGGGGTCTCTGGGGCCAACGTCCTGACTTTC.